A single sample gave rise to the 5 T cell receptor beta chains below, sequenced in a study of CD8 T cells in Susac syndrome. Reverse transcription of roughly 0.5 to 1 ug RNA was carried out with random hexamers. Via MiXCR, TCRdb re-called the immunoSEQ multiplex PCR reads, giving one row per CDR3 protein. Of about 250,000 distinct CDR3 sequences listed, around 93% are singletons. Material for sequencing was CD4+ T cells from PBMCs. The receptor source for this set is a human donor with multiple sclerosis.

The rearrangement uses TRBV2 and TRBJ1-4; the D is unclear. Between the trimmed V and J ends, which lost 6 bases and 0 bases, there was a span of 8 bases. The CDR3 sequence is 14 residues long. Germline V gene lookup returns CDR1 SNHLY and CDR2 FYNNEI. CDR3 sequence (DNA): TGTGCCAGCAGAACGCGGGCAACTAATGAAAAACTGTTTTTT. Translation: CASRTRATNEKLFF.

The rearrangement links TRBV7-9 to TRBJ2-1; D ambiguous. The V and J ends lost 3 bases and 8 bases respectively, with 11 bases between them. The CDR3 has 13 residues. Germline CDR1 reads SEHNR; CDR2 reads FQNEAQ (reference sequence). The chain's CDR3 is CASSFPPSDEQFF. The CDR3 nucleotides read TGTGCCAGCAGCTTCCCACCTTCGGATGAGCAGTTCTTC.

The chain joins TRBV20-1 to TRBJ2-2; TRBD2 aligns across 12 bases. The germline CDR1 and CDR2 sequences are DFQATT and SNEGSKA (reference sequence). The CDR3 runs 19 residues. The trim removed 0 bases at V and 3 bases at J, leaving 11 bases unmatched. The chain's CDR3 is CSARDTGASGRADTGELFF. For the CDR3, the DNA is TGCAGTGCTAGAGATACAGGGGCTAGCGGGAGGGCCGACACCGGGGAGCTGTTTTTT.

This chain joins TRBV6-2 or TRBV6-3 and TRBJ2-7, with 8 bases fitting TRBD1. The CDR3 loop spans 13 amino acids. Germline V gene lookup returns CDR1 MNHEY and CDR2 SVGEGT. Germline trimming cut 6 bases from V and 9 bases from J; bases unmatched to any gene: 10. The CDR3 region has the DNA TGTGCCAGCAGCCAAGGACAGGGTAAAGGGCAGTACGTC. It yields the protein CASSQGQGKGQYV.

CDR3 DNA: TGCGCCAGCAGCCAAGTGGGGACTAGCGGGAGTGTAGCCAAAAACATTCAGTACTTC. Its translation is CASSQVGTSGSVAKNIQYF. The genes are TRBV4-1 and TRBJ2-4; the match to TRBD2 covers 14 bases. From germline, CDR1 is MGHRA and CDR2 YSYEKL. The CDR3 loop spans 19 amino acids. V trimming: 1 base; J trimming: 0 bases; junction bases outside the gene matches: 5.